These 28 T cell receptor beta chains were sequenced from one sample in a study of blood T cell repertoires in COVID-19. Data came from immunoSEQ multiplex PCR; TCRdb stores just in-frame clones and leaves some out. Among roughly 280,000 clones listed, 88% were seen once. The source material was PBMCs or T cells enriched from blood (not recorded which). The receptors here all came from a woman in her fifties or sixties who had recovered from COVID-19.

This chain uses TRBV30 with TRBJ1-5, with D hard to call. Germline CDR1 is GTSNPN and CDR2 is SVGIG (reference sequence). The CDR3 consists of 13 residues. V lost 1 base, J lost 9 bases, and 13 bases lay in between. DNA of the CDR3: TGTGCCTGGAGTGATGAGGGCGGATGGCCCCAGCATTTT. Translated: CAWSDEGGWPQHF.

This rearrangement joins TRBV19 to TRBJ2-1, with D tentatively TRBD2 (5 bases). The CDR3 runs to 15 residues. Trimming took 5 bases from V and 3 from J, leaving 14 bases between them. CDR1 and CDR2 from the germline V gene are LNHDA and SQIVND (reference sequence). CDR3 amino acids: CASSVSAGIYNEQFF. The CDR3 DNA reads TGTGCCAGTAGTGTTTCAGCCGGGATCTACAATGAGCAGTTCTTC.

The CDR3 sequence is CASSFNPGRGTEAFF. CDR3 coding DNA: TGTGCCAGCAGTTTCAACCCCGGGCGGGGCACTGAAGCTTTCTTT. The J gene is TRBJ1-1, the V gene TRBV6-5; D gene unclear. V was clipped by 4 bases and J by 4 bases, with 16 bases between them. Looked up from germline, CDR1 is MNHEY and CDR2 is SVGAGI. This CDR3 contains 15 residues.

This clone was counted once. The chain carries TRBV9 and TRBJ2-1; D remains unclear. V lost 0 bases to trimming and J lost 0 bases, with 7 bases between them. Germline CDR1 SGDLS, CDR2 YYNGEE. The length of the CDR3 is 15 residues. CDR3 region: CASSVGATSYNEQFF. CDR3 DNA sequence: TGTGCCAGCAGCGTAGGAGCGACCTCCTACAATGAGCAGTTCTTC. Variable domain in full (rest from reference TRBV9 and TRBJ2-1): DSGVTQTPKHLITATGQRVTLRCSPRSGDLSVYWYQQSLDQGLQFLIQYYNGEERAKGNILERFSAQQFPDLHSELNLSSLELGDSALYFCASSVGATSYNEQFFGPGTRLTVL.

The CDR3 bases are TGTGCCAGTAGTATAAACCTGGTCTTCGTGGCTGGCTACACCTTC. Translation gives CASSINLVFVAGYTF. V usage is TRBV19 and J usage is TRBJ1-2; D gene unclear. Per germline, CDR1 LNHDA and CDR2 SQIVND (reference sequence). The V and J ends lost 2 bases and 7 bases respectively, with 17 bases between them. CDR3 length: 15 residues.

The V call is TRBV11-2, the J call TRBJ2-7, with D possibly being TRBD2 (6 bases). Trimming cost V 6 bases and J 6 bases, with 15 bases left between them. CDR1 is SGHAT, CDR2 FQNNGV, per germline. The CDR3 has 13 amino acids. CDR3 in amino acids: CASSYQLGGEQYF. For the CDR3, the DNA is TGTGCCAGCAGTTACCAACTGGGGGGCGAGCAGTACTTC.

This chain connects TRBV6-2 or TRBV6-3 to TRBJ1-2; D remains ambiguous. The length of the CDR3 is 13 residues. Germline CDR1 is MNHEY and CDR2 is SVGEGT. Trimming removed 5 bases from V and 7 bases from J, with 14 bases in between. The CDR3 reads CASSTTDFGGYTF. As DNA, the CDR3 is TGTGCCAGCAGTACGACGGACTTCGGTGGCTACACCTTC.

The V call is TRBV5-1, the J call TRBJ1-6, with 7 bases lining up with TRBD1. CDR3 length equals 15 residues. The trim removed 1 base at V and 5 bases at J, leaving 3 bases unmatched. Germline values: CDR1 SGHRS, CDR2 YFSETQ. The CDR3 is CASSLLTGDNSPLHF. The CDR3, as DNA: TGCGCCAGCAGCTTGCTCACAGGGGATAATTCACCCCTCCACTTT.

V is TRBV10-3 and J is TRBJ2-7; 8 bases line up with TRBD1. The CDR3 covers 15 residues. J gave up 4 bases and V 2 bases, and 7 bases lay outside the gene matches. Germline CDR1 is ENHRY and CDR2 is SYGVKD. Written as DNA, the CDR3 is TGTGCCATCAGTGAGCCCGGACAGGGTGGGTACGAGCAGTACTTC. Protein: CAISEPGQGGYEQYF.

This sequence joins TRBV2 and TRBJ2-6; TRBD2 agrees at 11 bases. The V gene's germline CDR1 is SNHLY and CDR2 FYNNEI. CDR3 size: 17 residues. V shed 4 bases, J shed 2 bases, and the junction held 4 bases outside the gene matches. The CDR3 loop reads CASSGLAGGPGANVLTF. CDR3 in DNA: TGTGCCAGCAGTGGATTAGCGGGAGGGCCTGGGGCCAACGTCCTGACTTTC. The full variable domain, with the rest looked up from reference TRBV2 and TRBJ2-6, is EPEVTQTPSHQVTQMGQEVILRCVPISNHLYFYWYRQILGQKVEFLVSFYNNEISEKSEIFDDQFSVERPDGSNFTLKIRSTKLEDSAMYFCASSGLAGGPGANVLTFGAGSRLTVL.

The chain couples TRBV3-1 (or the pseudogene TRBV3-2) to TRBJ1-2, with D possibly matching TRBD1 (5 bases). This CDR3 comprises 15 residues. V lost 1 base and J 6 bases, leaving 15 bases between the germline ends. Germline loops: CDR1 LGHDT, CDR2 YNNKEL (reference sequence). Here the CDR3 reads CASSQGGGGANGYTF. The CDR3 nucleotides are TGTGCCAGCAGCCAAGGGGGAGGTGGGGCTAATGGCTACACCTTC.

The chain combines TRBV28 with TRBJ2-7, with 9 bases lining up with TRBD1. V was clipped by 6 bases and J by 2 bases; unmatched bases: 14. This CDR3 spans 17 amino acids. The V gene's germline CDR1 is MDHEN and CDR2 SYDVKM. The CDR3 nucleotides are TGTGCCAGCAGCCCTCGACCTGGGACAGGGTTTCCCTACGAGCAGTACTTC. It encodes CASSPRPGTGFPYEQYF.

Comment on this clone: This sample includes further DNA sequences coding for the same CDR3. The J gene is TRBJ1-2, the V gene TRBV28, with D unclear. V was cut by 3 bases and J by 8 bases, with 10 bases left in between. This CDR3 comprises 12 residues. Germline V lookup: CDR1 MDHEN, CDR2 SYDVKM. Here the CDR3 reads CASSFGVRGYTF. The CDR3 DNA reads TGTGCCAGCAGTTTCGGGGTGAGGGGCTACACCTTC.

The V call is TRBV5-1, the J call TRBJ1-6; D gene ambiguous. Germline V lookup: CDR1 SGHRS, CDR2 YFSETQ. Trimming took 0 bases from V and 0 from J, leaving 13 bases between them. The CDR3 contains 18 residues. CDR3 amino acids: CASSLVGGESSYNSPLHF. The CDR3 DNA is TGCGCCAGCAGCTTGGTTGGCGGGGAGAGCTCCTATAATTCACCCCTCCACTTT.

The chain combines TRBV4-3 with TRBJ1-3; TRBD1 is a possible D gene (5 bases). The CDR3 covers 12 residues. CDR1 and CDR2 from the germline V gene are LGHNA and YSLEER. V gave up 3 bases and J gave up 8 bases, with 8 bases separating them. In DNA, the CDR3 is TGCGCCAGCAGCCAGGGGCGATACACCATATATTTT. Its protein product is CASSQGRYTIYF.

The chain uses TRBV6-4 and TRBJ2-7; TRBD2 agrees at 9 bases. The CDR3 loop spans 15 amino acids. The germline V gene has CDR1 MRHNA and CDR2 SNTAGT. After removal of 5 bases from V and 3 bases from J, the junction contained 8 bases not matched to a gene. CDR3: CASSPIAGEVYEQYF. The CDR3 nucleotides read TGTGCCAGCAGTCCAATAGCGGGAGAAGTCTACGAGCAGTACTTC.

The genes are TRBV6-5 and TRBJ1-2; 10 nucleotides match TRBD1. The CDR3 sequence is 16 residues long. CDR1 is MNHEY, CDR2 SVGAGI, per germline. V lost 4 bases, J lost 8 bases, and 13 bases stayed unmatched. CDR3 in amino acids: CASSSSRGTGEGGYTF. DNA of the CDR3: TGTGCCAGCAGTTCATCCCGGGGGACAGGGGAGGGAGGCTACACCTTC.

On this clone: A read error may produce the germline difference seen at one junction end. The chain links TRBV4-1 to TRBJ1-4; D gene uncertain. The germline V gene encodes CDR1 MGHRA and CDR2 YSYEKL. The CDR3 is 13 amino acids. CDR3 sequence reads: CASSQDLNEKLFF. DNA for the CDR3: TGCGCCAGCAGTCAAGACTTAAATGAAAAACTGTTTTTT.

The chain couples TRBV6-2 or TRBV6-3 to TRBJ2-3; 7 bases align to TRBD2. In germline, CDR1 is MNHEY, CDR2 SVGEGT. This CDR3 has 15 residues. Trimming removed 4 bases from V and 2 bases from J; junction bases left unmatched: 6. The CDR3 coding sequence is TGTGCCAGCAGTTGGGGGGGGAGCTACACAGATACGCAGTATTTT. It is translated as CASSWGGSYTDTQYF.

This chain's CDR3 is CASGPTGNYGYTF. The CDR3 region has the DNA TGTGCTAGTGGCCCAACAGGGAACTATGGCTACACCTTC. The rearrangement uses TRBV12-5 and TRBJ1-2; D might be TRBD1 (6 bases). Germline CDR1 and CDR2: LGHNT and FRNRAP. The CDR3 is 13 amino acids. Trimming cost V 6 bases and J 2 bases, with 10 bases left between them.

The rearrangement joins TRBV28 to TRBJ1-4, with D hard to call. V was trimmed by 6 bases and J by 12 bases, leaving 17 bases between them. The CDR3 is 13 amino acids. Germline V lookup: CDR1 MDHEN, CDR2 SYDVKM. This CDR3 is CASRDGGAGELFF. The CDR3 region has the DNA TGTGCCAGCAGGGACGGCGGCGCCGGGGAACTGTTTTTT. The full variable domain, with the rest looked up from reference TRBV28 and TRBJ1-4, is DVKVTQSSRYLVKRTGEKVFLECVQDMDHENMFWYRQDPGLGLRLIYFSYDVKMKEKGDIPEGYSVSREKKERFSLILESASTNQTSMYLCASRDGGAGELFFGSGTQLSVL.

The CDR3 sequence: CATSDARQGGWQPQHF. DNA of the CDR3: TGTGCCACCAGTGACGCGAGACAGGGTGGTTGGCAGCCCCAGCATTTT. The rearrangement links TRBV24-1 to TRBJ1-5; 7 bases line up with TRBD1. After removal of 4 bases from V and 7 bases from J, the junction contained 12 bases not matched to a gene. The germline V gene encodes CDR1 KGHDR and CDR2 SFDVKD. CDR3 size: 16 residues.

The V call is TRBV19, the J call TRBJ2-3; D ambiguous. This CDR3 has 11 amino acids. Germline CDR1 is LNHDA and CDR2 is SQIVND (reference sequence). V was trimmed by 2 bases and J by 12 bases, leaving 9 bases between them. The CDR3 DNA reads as TGTGCCAGTAGTATATTGGGCAGTCAGTATTTT. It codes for CASSILGSQYF.

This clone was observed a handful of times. CDR3 sequence: CASSYYSGENTEAFF. DNA of the CDR3: TGTGCCAGCAGTTACTATTCGGGGGAGAACACTGAAGCTTTCTTT. The chain joins TRBV6-2 or TRBV6-3 to TRBJ1-1; TRBD1 is a possible D gene (5 bases). V lost 1 base and J lost 1, with 10 bases in between. CDR1 and CDR2 (germline): MNHEY, SVGEGT. This CDR3 is 15 amino acids long.

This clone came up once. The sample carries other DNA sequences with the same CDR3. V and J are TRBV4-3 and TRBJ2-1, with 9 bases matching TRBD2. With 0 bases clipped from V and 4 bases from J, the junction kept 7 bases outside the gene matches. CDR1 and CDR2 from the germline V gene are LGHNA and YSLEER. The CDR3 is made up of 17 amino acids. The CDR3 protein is CASSQDIAGGIYNEQFF. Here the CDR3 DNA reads TGCGCCAGCAGCCAAGATATTGCGGGAGGGATTTACAATGAGCAGTTCTTC.

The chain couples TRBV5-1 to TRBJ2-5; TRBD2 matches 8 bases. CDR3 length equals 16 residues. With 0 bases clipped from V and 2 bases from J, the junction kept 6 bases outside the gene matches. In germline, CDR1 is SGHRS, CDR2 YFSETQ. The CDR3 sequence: CASSLAPAGAQETQYF. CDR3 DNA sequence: TGCGCCAGCAGCTTGGCACCAGCGGGAGCACAAGAGACCCAGTACTTC.

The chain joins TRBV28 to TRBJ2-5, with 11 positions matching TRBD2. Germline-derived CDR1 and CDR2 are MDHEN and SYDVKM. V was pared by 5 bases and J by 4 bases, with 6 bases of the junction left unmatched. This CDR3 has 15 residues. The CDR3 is CASSQLAGEGETQYF. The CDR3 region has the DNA TGTGCCAGCAGTCAACTAGCGGGAGAGGGAGAGACCCAGTACTTC.

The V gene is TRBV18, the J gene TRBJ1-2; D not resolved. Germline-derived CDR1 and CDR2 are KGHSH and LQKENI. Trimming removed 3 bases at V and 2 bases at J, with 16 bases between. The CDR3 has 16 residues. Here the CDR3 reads CASSPALVTMNYGYTF. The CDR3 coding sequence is TGTGCCAGCTCACCGGCGCTTGTGACAATGAACTATGGCTACACCTTC.